This T cell receptor (beta chain) is from a study of cytomegalovirus exposure and HLA in healthy donors. On the study more broadly: About 77 million unique TCRs from HLA-typed donors made up an early data release.

The PCR ran on 60 Vbeta and 13 Jbeta primers. Clones were sequenced by immunoSEQ multiplex PCR, and TCRdb holds only the in-frame ones, with some missing. The sample comprises 100,000 to 150,000 clones, 70% to 90% of which are singletons, and around 20% rests with the top ten. Study results and caveats: In a later analysis, TCR association rates varied by HLA locus: DRB1 most, HLA-C fewest. Most TCR sequences proved rare, with some public TCRs found in many donors.

Notes on this clone: Its antigen remains unknown.

The CDR3 is made up of 16 amino acids. V lost 3 bases and J 1 base, leaving 12 bases between the germline ends. Germline loops: CDR1 MDHEN, CDR2 SYDVKM. The source of this sequence is a man aged 18-30 years in good health and CMV-seropositive. The sample consisted of PBMCs. The chain has TRBV28 and TRBJ1-4, with D maybe TRBD1 (5 bases). CDR3 in DNA: TGTGCCAGCAGTTTGCCCCACGGGGGAACTAATGAAAAACTGTTTTTT. Its translation: CASSLPHGGTNEKLFF. The full variable domain, with the rest looked up from reference TRBV28 and TRBJ1-4, is DVKVTQSSRYLVKRTGEKVFLECVQDMDHENMFWYRQDPGLGLRLIYFSYDVKMKEKGDIPEGYSVSREKKERFSLILESASTNQTSMYLCASSLPHGGTNEKLFFGSGTQLSVL.